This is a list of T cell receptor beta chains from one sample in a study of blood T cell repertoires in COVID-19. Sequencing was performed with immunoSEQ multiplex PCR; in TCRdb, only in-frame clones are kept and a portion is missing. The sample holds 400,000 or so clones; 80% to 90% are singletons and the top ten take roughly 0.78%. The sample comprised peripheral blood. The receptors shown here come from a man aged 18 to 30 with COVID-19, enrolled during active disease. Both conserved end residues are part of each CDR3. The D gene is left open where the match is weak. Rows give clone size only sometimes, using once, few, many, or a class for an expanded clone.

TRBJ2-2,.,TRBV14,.,TGTGCCAGCAGCCAAGTTAGTTTTACCGGGGAGCTGTTTTTT,CASSQVSFTGELFF
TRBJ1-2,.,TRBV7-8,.,TGTGCCAGCAGCCGACAGACAATCTATGGCTACACCTTC,CASSRQTIYGYTF
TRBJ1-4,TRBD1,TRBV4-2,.,TGTGCCAGCAGCGGACAGGGGGCAGGGGAAAAACTGTTTTTT,CASSGQGAGEKLFF
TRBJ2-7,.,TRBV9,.,TGTGCCAGCAGCGTAGAGGCGACAGGCCCCATTGGCGAGCAGTACTTC,CASSVEATGPIGEQYF
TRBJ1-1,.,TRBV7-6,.,TGTGCCAGCAGCTTAGGGCGGACAAGGAACACTGAAGCTTTCTTT,CASSLGRTRNTEAFF
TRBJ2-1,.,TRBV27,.,TGTGCCAGCAGTTTCACAGGGCCCTACAATGAGCAGTTCTTC,CASSFTGPYNEQFF
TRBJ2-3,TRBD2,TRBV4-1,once,TGCGCCAGCAGCCGACTAGCGGGAGAGGTGAGAGATACGCAGTATTTT,CASSRLAGEVRDTQYF
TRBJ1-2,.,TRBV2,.,TGTGCCAGTGCGCACAGGGAGTGGATAGGCTATGGCTACACCTTC,CASAHREWIGYGYTF
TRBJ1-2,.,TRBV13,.,TGTGCCAGCAGCTTAGTGACAAGCTACACCTTC,CASSLVTSYTF
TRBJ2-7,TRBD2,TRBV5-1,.,TGCGCCAGCAGTCATAGCGGGTCCAACGAGCAGTACTTC,CASSHSGSNEQYF
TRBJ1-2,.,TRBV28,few,TGTGCCAGCAGTCCAATTATTAGCCGAGCCTATGGCTACACCTTC,CASSPIISRAYGYTF
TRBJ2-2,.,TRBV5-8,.,TGTGCCAGCAGCTTGGGGAGTAGGGAGCTGTTTTTT,CASSLGSRELFF
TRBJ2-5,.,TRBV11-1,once,TGTGCCAGCAGCGACGATCAACAGGGGAGGGAGACCCAGTACTTC,CASSDDQQGRETQYF
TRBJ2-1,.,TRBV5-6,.,TGTGCCAGCAGCTGGGGGACTGGGCGGGATGAGCAGTTCTTC,CASSWGTGRDEQFF
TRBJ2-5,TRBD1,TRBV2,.,TGTGCCAGCATTGGACAGGGAGACGAGACCCAGTACTTC,CASIGQGDETQYF
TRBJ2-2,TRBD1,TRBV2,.,TGTGCCAGCAGCCGGGACAGTACGACCGGGGAGCTGTTTTTT,CASSRDSTTGELFF
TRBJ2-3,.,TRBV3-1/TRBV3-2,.,TGTGCCAGCAGTCAGCTTCTAGGGGCGCAGTATTTT,CASSQLLGAQYF
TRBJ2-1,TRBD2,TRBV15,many,TGTGCCACCAGCAGAGATGAGGGACTAAAGAGTAATGAGCAGTTCTTC,CATSRDEGLKSNEQFF
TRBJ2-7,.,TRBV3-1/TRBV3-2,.,TGTGCCAGCAGCCAAGATGCACAGGGCATCAAAAGGAGGTACTTC,CASSQDAQGIKRRYF
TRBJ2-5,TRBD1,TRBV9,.,TGTGCCAGCAGCGTAGTAACAGGGGGGACCGAGACCCAGTACTTC,CASSVVTGGTETQYF
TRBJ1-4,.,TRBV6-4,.,TGTGCCAGCAGATCACCTGCGGGCAGGACTAATGAAAAACTGTTTTTT,CASRSPAGRTNEKLFF
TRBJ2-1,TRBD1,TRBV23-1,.,TGCGCCAGCATTCGCGGACAGGTCGCTTCGGATGAGCAGTTCTTC,CASIRGQVASDEQFF
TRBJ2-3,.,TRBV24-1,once,TGTGCCACCAGTGTCTATAATAGCGATACGCAGTATTTT,CATSVYNSDTQYF
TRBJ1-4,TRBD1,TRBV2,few,TGTGCCAGCAGTGAAACTCTTCGACAGGGAAAGGATGAAAAACTGTTTTTT,CASSETLRQGKDEKLFF
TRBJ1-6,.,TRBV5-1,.,TGCGCCAGCAGCTTGTTCCCGGGAGTTGGGTCACCCCTCCACTTT,CASSLFPGVGSPLHF
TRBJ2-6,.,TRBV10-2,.,TGCGCCAGCAGTGCATCCCTTGGGGGGGTCCTGACTTTC,CASSASLGGVLTF
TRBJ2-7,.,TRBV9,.,TGTGCCAGCAGCGTAAACACAGGGCACCGCGAGCAGTACTTC,CASSVNTGHREQYF
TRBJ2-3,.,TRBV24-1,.,TGTGCCACCAGTGGAAACAGGGTCACAGATACGCAGTATTTT,CATSGNRVTDTQYF
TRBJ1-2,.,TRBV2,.,TGTGCCAGCAGAGACAGCTATGGCTACACCTTC,CASRDSYGYTF
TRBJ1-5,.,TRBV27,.,TGTGCCAGCAGTTTCCGGTATAGCAATCAGCCCCAGCATTTT,CASSFRYSNQPQHF
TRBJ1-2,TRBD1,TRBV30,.,TGTGCCTGGAGTCCGACAGGGGACTATGGCTACACCTTC,CAWSPTGDYGYTF
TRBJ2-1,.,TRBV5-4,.,TGTGCCAGCAGCCAAGGGGGAGGGCAGAATGAGCAGTTCTTC,CASSQGGGQNEQFF
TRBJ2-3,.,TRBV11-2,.,TGTGCCAGCAGCTTAGACTTGGATACGCAGTATTTT,CASSLDLDTQYF
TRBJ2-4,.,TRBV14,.,TGTGCCAGCAGCCAAGATCCTCCCGTAGCCAAAAACATTCAGTACTTC,CASSQDPPVAKNIQYF
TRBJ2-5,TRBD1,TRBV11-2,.,TGTGCCAGCACCAACGGACAGGGACGGCAAGAGACCCAGTACTTC,CASTNGQGRQETQYF
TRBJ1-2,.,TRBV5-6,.,TGTGCCAGCAGCCCCAAGTGGGGCGGCTACACCTTC,CASSPKWGGYTF
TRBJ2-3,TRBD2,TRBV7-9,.,TGTGCCAGCAGCTTACCAGCGGGAGACGCTAGCACAGATACGCAGTATTTT,CASSLPAGDASTDTQYF
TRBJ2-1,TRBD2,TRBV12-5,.,TGTGCTAGTGGTTCATCCCCGGGACTAGCGGGCCACAATGAGCAGTTCTTC,CASGSSPGLAGHNEQFF
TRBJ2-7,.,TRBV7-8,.,TGTGCCAGCAGCGCCCCCTTGGCCTCCTACGAGCAGTACTTC,CASSAPLASYEQYF
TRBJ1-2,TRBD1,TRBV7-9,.,TGTGCCAGCACCAGAACAGGGGAACCTAACTATGGCTACACCTTC,CASTRTGEPNYGYTF
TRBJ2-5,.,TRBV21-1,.,TGTGCCAGCAGCGCCCACAGGGGGCAAGGGGAGACCCAGTACTTC,CASSAHRGQGETQYF
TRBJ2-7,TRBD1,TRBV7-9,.,TGTGCCAGCAGCTTATGGGACAGGGACTACGAGCAGTACTTC,CASSLWDRDYEQYF
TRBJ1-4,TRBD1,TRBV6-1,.,TGTGCCAGCAGTTTTCAGGGGGCCAGGGAAAAACTGTTTTTT,CASSFQGAREKLFF
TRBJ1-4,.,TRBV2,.,TGTGCCAGCAGCGCTTCACGGGGGGGAGCACGTGAAAAACTGTTTTTT,CASSASRGGAREKLFF
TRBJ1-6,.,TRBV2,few,TGTGCCAGCAGGAGTCGACAGTCTTTTAATTCACCCCTCCACTTT,CASRSRQSFNSPLHF
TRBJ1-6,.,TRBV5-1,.,TGCGCCAGCACGACGGGGTGGGATAATTCACCCCTCCACTTT,CASTTGWDNSPLHF